Reported below is one TCR beta chain. The CDR3 runs 16 residues. Germline CDR1 and CDR2: ENHRY and SYGVKD. The junction had 7 bases not matched to a gene; V was cut back by 4 bases and J by 4 bases. Methods used by the authors: Reference gene primer amplification yielded estimated nucleated cell counts. Method: immunoSEQ multiplex PCR; TCRdb's copy keeps in-frame clones and lacks some. The V and J calls and the clone size are those of that table, but D and trimming were determined from the DNA. In the table there are over 150,000 clones, roughly 90% of which are singletons. The data are from a study of blood T cell repertoires in COVID-19. Study summary: Italy, Spain and the United States were the sources of the convalescent and acute COVID-19 samples. Nucleic acid was either cDNA or gDNA, and it came from T cells, B-cell-depleted T cells, or PBMCs.

Sample: peripheral blood. This chain joins TRBV10-3 and TRBJ1-1; TRBD1 matches at 12 bases. The clonotype comes from a man aged 18 to 29 with acute or convalescent COVID-19. The CDR3 region has the DNA TGTGCCATCAGTGGATCCGGGACAGGGGGCCTCACTGAAGCTTTCTTT. It specifies CAISGSGTGGLTEAFF.